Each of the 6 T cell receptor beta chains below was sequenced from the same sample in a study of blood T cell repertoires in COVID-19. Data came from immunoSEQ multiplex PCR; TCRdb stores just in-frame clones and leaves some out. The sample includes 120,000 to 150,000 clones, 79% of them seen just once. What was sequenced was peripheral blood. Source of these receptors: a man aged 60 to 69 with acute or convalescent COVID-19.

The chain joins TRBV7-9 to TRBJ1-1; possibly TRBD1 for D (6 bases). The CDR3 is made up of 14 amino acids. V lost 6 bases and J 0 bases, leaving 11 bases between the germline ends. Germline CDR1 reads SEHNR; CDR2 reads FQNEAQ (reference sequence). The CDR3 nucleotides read TGTGCCAGCAGGGTGGACAGCCTGAACACTGAAGCTTTCTTT. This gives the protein CASRVDSLNTEAFF.

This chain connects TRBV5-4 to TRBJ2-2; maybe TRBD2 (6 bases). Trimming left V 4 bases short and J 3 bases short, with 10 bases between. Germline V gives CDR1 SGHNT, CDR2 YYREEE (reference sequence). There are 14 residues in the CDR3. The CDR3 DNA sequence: TGTGCCAGCAGCCGGGGGAGCGACACCGGGGAGCTGTTTTTT. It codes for CASSRGSDTGELFF. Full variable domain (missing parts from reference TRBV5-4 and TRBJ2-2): ETGVTQSPTHLIKTRGQQVTLRCSSQSGHNTVSWYQQALGQGPQFIFQYYREEENGRGNFPPRFSGLQFPNYSSELNVNALELDDSALYLCASSRGSDTGELFFGEGSRLTVL.

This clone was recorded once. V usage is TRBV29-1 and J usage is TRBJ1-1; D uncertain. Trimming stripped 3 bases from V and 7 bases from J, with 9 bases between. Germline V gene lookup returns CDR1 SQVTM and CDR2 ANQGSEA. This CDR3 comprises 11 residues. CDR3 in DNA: TGCAGCGTTGACCAAGGGAGTGAAGCTTTCTTT. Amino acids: CSVDQGSEAFF.

The chain's CDR3 is CASSFSRAVPETQYF. In nucleotides, the CDR3 is TGTGCCAGTAGTTTTAGCCGAGCGGTCCCAGAGACCCAGTACTTC. J is TRBJ2-5 and V is TRBV19; weak D call: TRBD2 (5 bases). The V gene's germline CDR1 is LNHDA and CDR2 SQIVND (reference sequence). CDR3 length equals 15 residues. Deletions cut 5 bases from V and 4 bases from J, with 17 bases between.

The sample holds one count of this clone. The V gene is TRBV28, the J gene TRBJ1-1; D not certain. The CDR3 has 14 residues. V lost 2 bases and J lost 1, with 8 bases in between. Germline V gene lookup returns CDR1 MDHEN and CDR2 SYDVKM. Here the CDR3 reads CASSLAGSNTEAFF. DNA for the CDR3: TGTGCCAGCAGTTTAGCAGGTTCGAACACTGAAGCTTTCTTT.

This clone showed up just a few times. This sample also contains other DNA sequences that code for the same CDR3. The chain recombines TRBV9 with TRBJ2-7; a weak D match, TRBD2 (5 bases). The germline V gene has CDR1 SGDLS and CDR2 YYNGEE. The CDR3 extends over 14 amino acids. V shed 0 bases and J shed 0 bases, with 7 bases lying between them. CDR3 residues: CASSVASGSYEQYF. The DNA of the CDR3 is TGTGCCAGCAGCGTAGCCAGCGGCTCCTACGAGCAGTACTTC.